The source of this TCR beta chain is a study of blood T cell repertoires in COVID-19. The overall study: Acute and convalescent COVID-19 specimens originated in the United States, Italy and Spain.

Profiled with immunoSEQ multiplex PCR; TCRdb holds only in-frame clones, not every one. The table includes about 320,000 clones, roughly nine tenths detected once. This clone was counted only a few times. Seattle participants joined during active infection and were tracked over time. The V end lost 6 bases, the J end lost 0 bases, and 6 bases lay between the germline ends. This CDR3 has 13 amino acids. Germline loops: CDR1 MNHEY, CDR2 SVGAGI. This TCR came from a woman in her thirties with COVID-19, enrolled during active disease. Sequenced input: peripheral blood. The chain recombines TRBV6-5 with TRBJ1-3; D ambiguous. This CDR3 is CASRLSSGNTIYF. As DNA, the CDR3 is TGTGCCAGCAGACTAAGCTCTGGAAACACCATATATTTT.